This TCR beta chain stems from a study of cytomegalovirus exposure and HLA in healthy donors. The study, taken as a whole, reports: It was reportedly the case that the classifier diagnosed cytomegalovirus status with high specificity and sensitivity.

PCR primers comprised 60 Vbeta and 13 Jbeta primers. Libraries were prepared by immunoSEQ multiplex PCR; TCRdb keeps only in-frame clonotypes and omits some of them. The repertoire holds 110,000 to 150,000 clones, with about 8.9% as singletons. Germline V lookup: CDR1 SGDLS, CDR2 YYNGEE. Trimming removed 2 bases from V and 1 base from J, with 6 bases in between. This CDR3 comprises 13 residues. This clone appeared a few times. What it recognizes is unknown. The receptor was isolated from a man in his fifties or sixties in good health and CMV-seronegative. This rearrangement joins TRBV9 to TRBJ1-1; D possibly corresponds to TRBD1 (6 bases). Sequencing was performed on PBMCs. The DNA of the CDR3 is TGTGCCAGCAGCGTCAGGGGGAACACTGAAGCTTTCTTT. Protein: CASSVRGNTEAFF.